This TCR beta chain was recovered during a study of identical twins. This clonotype has more than one count but fewer than ten. TCRdb re-called the 5' RACE reads with MiXCR, one entry per CDR3 protein. The table records some 200,000 distinct CDR3 sequences, under 10% of them present only once. The CDR3 has 15 amino acids. Trimming shortened V by 4 bases and J by 0 bases, and 10 bases separated the two germline ends. CDR1 and CDR2 (germline): LGHDT, YNNKEL (reference sequence). This sample also appeared in a second study, on yellow fever vaccine responses in identical twins.

The V gene is TRBV3-1, the J gene TRBJ2-1; D might be TRBD2 (6 bases). The sequence was obtained from a woman aged 18-29 years in good health. The specimen was memory (CD45RO+) T cells sorted from blood. In DNA form, the CDR3 reads TGTGCCAGCAGCCGAGCGGGTCCCTCCTACAATGAGCAGTTCTTC. Protein sequence: CASSRAGPSYNEQFF.